Detailed here is one T cell receptor (beta chain). Its antigen is undetermined. The data belong to a study of prognosis after radiotherapy for stage I lung cancer. Study overall: Median age was 74.5 years (53 to 84) among under 15 men and over five women. Whole-study findings and limits: Patients with distant metastases had lower Shannon entropy after stereotactic body radiation therapy.

Investigators drew around 6 milliliters of peripheral blood at each of two time points. Germline values: CDR1 MGHRA, CDR2 YSYEKL. Unmatched junction bases numbered 18, after V lost 1 base and J lost 4 bases. The CDR3 extends over 20 amino acids. Genomic DNA was the source, and TCR beta CDR3 was amplified from it by two-round multiplex PCR. Specific primers for each TRBV and TRBJ gene were what first-round PCR used. TCRdb re-analysed the multiplex PCR reads in MiXCR, keeping a single row per CDR3 protein. The sample consists of some 20,000 distinct CDR3 sequences, 35% to 45% of them appearing once. The chain is built from TRBV4-1 and TRBJ2-2; 7 bases agree with TRBD2. The clonotype originates from a donor aged 50 or older with non-small cell lung cancer. The source material was PBMCs, sampled before or after stereotactic body radiation therapy (not recorded which). CDR3 loop: CASSQGGSALSGRPTGELFF. The CDR3 DNA follows: TGCGCCAGCAGCCAAGGGGGCTCGGCTCTCTCCGGGAGGCCCACCGGGGAGCTGTTTTTT.